This T cell receptor beta chain is from a study of blood T cell repertoires in COVID-19. Study-wide context: Italy, Spain and the United States were the sources of the convalescent and acute COVID-19 samples. T cells, B-cell-depleted T cells, or PBMCs provided the cDNA or gDNA that served as material.

V lost 8 bases and J lost 6; bases outside the gene matches: 4. The germline CDR1 and CDR2 sequences are MNHEY and SVGAGI. This CDR3 has 11 residues. Per the original methods: Reference gene primer amplification yielded estimated nucleated cell counts. The data were produced by immunoSEQ multiplex PCR, yet TCRdb's version contains in-frame clones alone and is incomplete. V and J calls and clone size are those listed in that table; D and trimming were worked out from the DNA. Of some 250,000 clones listed, about 83% were seen once; the top ten hold approximately 2%. The material sequenced was peripheral blood. The TCR sequence derives from a man aged 30 to 45 who had recovered from COVID-19. This chain joins TRBV6-5 and TRBJ2-7; 7 nucleotides agree with TRBD1. This chain's CDR3 is CASGRGREQYF. CDR3 bases: TGTGCCAGCGGAAGGGGGCGCGAGCAGTACTTC.